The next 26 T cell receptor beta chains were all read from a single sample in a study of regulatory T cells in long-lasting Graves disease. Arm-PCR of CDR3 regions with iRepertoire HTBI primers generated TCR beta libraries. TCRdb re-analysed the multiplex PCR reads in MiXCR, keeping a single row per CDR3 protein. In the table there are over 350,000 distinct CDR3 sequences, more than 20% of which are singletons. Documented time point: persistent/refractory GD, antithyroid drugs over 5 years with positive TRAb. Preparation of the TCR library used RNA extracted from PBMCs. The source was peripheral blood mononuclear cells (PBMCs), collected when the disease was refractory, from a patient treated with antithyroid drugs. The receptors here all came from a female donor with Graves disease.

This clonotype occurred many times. Here the CDR3 reads CASSPGQGTWSETQYF. The CDR3 nucleotides read TGTGCCAGCAGCCCCGGACAGGGTACTTGGTCGGAGACCCAGTACTTC. V gene TRBV7-2 combines with J gene TRBJ2-5; 8 bases fit TRBD1. Germline V gene lookup returns CDR1 SGHTA and CDR2 FQGNSA. The CDR3 is 16 residues long. J gave up 5 bases and V 5 bases, and 13 bases lay outside the gene matches.

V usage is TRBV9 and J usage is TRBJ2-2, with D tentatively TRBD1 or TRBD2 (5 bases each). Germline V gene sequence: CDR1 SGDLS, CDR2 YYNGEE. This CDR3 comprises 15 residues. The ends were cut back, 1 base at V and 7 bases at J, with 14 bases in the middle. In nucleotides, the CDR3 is TGTGCCAGCAGCGTAACTACAGGACTGAACGGGGAGCTGTTTTTT. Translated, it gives CASSVTTGLNGELFF.

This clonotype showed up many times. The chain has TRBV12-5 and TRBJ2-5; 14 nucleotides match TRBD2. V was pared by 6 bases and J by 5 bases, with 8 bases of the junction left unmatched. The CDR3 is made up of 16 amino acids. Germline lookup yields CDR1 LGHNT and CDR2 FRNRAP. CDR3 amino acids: CASGPGTSGSGETQYF. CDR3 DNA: TGTGCTAGTGGCCCTGGGACTAGCGGGAGTGGGGAGACCCAGTACTTC.

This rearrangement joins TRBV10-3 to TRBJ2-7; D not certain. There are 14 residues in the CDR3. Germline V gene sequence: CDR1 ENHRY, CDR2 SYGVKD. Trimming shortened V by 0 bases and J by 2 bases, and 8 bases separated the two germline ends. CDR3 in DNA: TGTGCCATCAGTGAGTCTCCAGGCCCCTACGAGCAGTACTTC. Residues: CAISESPGPYEQYF.

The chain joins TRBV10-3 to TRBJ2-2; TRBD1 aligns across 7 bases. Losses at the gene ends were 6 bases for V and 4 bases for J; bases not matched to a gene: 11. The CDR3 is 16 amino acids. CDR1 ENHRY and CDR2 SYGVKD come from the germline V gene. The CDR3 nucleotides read TGTGCCATCAGAGGACAGGCCCAACGAGGCACCGGGGAGCTGTTTTTT. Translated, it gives CAIRGQAQRGTGELFF.

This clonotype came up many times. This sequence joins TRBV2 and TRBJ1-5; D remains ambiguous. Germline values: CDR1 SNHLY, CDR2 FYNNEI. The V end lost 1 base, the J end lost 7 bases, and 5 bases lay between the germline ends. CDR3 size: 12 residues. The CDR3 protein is CASSEGLQPQHF. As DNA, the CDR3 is TGTGCCAGCAGTGAAGGGTTACAGCCCCAGCATTTT.

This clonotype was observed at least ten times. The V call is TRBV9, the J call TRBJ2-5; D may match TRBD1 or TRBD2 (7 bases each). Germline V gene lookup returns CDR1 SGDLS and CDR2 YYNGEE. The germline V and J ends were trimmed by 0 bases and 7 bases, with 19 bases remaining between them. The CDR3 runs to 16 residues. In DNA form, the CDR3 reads TGTGCCAGCAGCGTAGATCCGGGGGGACAGCATTCGACCCAGTACTTC. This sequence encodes CASSVDPGGQHSTQYF.

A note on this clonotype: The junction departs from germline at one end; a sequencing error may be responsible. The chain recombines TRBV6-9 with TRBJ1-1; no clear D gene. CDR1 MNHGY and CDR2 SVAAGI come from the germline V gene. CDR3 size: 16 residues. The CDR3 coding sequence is TGTGCCAGCAGTTACTCTTCAGTGGCTGAGAACACTGAAGCTCTCTTT. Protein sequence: CASSYSSVAENTEALF.

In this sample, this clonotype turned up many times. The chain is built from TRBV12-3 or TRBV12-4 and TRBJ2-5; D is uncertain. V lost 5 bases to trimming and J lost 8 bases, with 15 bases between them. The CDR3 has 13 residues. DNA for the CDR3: TGTGCCAGCAGTACCCCTGGAGCTGGTACCCAGTACTTC. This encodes CASSTPGAGTQYF.

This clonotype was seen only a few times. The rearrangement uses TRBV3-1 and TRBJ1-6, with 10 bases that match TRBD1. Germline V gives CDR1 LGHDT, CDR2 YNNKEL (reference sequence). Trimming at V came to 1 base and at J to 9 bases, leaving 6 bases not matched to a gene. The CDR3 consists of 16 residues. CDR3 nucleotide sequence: TGTGCCAGCAGCCAAGCAATGGGACAGGGGCGTTCACCCCTCCACTTT. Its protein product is CASSQAMGQGRSPLHF.

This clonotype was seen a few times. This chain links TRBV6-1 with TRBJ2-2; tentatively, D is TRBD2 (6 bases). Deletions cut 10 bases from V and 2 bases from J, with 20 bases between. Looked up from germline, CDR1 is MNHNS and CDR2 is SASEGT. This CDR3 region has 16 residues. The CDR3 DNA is TGTGCCATCCCCCTATTAGGAGGGTTCAACACCGGGGAGCTGTTTTTT. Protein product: CAIPLLGGFNTGELFF.

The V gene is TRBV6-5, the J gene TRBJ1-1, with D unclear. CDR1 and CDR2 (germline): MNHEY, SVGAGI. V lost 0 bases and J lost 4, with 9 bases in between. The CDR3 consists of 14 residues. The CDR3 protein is CASSYSSVPTEAFF. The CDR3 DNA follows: TGTGCCAGCAGTTACTCCAGTGTGCCCACTGAAGCTTTCTTT.

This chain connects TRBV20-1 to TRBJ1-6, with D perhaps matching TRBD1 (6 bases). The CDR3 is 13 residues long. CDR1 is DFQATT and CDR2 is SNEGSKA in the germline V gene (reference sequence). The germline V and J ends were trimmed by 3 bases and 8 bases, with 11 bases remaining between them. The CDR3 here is CSARPAGDSPLHF. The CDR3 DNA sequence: TGCAGTGCTAGGCCGGCAGGGGATTCACCCCTCCACTTT.

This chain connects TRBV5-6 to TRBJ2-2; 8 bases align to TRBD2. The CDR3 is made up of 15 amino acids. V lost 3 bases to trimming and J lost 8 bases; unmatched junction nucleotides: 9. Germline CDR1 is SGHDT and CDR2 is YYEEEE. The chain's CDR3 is CASSWAGGIRGELFF. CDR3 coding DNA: TGTGCCAGCAGCTGGGCGGGAGGTATCCGGGGGGAGCTGTTTTTT.

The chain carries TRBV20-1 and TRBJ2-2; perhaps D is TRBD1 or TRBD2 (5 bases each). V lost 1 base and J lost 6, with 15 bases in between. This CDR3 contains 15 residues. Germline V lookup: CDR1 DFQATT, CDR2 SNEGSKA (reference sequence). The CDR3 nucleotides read TGCAGTGCTAGAGCCTGGGGTCTGGGGGCCGGGGAGCTGTTTTTT. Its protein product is CSARAWGLGAGELFF.

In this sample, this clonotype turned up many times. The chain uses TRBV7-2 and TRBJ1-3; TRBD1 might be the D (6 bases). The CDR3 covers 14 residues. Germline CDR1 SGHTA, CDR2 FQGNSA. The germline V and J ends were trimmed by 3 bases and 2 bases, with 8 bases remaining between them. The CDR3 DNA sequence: TGTGCCAGCAGCTTGGGGGGGCCTGGAAACACCATATATTTT. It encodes CASSLGGPGNTIYF.

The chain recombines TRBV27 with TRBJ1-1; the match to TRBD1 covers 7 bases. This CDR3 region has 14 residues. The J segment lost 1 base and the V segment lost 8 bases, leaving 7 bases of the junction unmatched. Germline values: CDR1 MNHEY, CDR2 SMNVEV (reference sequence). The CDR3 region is CASRRTGENTEAFF. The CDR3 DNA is TGTGCCAGCCGACGGACAGGAGAGAACACTGAAGCTTTCTTT.

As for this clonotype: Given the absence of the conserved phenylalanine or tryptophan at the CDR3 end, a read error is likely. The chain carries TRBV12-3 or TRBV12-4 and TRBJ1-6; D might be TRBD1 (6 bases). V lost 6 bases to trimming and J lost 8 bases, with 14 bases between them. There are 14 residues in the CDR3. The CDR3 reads CASRGGAGYSPLHL. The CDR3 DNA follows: TGTGCCAGCAGGGGGGGGGCAGGATATTCACCCCTCCACCTT.

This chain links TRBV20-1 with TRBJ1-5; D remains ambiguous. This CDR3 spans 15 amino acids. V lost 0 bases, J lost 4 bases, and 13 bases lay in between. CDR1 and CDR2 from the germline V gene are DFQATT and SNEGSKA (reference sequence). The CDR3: CSARDPGGKNQPQHF. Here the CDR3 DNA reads TGCAGTGCTAGAGACCCGGGAGGGAAAAATCAGCCCCAGCATTTT.

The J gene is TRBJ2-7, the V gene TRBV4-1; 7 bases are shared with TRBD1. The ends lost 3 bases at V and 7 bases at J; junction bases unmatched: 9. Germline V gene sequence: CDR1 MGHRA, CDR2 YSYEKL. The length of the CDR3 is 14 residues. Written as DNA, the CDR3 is TGCGCCAGCAGCCAGAACGGACAGGTCTATGAGCAGTACTTC. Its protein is CASSQNGQVYEQYF.

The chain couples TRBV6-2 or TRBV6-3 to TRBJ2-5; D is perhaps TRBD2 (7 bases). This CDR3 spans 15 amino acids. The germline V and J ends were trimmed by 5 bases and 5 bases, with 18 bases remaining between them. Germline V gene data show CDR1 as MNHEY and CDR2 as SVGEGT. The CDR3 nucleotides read TGTGCCAGCAGTGGGGGGGGGGGCCGTCGGGAGACCCAGTACTTC. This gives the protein CASSGGGGRRETQYF.

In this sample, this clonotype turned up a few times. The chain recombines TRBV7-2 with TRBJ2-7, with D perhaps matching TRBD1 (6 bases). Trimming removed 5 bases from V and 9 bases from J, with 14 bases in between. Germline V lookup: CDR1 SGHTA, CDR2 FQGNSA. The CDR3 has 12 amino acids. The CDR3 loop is CASSPGAGVQYF. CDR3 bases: TGTGCCAGCAGCCCAGGAGCAGGGGTGCAGTACTTC. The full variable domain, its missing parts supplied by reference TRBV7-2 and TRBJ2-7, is GAGVSQSPSNKVTEKGKDVELRCDPISGHTALYWYRQSLGQGLEFLIYFQGNSAPDKSGLPSDRFSAERTGGSVSTLTIQRTQQEDSAVYLCASSPGAGVQYFGPGTRLTVT.

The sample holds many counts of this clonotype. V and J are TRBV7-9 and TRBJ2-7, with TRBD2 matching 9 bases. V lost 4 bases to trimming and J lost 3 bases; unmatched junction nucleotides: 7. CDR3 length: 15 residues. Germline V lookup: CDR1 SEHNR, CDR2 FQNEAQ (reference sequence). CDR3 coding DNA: TGTGCCAGCAGCTCAAACAGCGGGAGGCTCTACGAGCAGTACTTC. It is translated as CASSSNSGRLYEQYF.

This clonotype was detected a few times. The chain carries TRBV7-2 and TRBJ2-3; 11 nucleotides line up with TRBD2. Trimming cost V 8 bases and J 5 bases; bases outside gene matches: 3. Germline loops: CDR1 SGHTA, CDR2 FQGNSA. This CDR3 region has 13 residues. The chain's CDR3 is CASGLAGGDTQYF. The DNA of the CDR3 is TGTGCCAGCGGGCTAGCGGGAGGAGATACGCAGTATTTT.

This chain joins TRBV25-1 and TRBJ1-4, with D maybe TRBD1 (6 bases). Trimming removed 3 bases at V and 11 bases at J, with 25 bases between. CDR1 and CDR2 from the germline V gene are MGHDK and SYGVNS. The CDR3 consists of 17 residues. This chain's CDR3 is CASSDLIPGTPEGKLFF. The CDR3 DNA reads TGTGCCAGCAGTGATCTCATCCCAGGGACACCCGAGGGGAAACTGTTTTTT.

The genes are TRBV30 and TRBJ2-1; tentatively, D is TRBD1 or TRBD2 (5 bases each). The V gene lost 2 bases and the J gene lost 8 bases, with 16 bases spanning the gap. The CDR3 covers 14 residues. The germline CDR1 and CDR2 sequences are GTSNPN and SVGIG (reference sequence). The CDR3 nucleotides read TGTGCCTGGAGTCGTGACAGTGTGAGGGATGAGCAGTTCTTC. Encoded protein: CAWSRDSVRDEQFF.